Described below is a single TCR beta chain sequence and its context. Its antigen remains unidentified. This specimen belongs to a study of T cell clusters in autoimmune cytopenias. Study-level points and caveats: Compared with active autoimmune hepatitis patients, healthy donors showed approximately 3.3-fold more exclusive TRB clusters.

Germline V gives CDR1 SGHTA, CDR2 FQGTGA. The length of the CDR3 is 15 residues. One tube held mixed TRB-A and TRB-B primer pools for touch-down PCR. Reanalyzing the multiplex PCR reads, TCRdb keeps one entry per CDR3 protein, without DNA. The repertoire table contains thousands of distinct CDR3 sequences. TRB was amplified from approximately 250 ng of peripheral blood genomic DNA per sample. This same sample was also taken into another study, of T cell repertoires in aging, cancer and after chemotherapy.

V usage is TRBV7-3 and J usage is TRBJ2-3; TCRdb selects TRBD1, and the lack of DNA leaves this call unchecked. The sequence derives from a human donor with an autoimmune cytopenia or autoimmune hepatitis (not recorded which). The sequenced material came from peripheral blood. CDR3 loop: CASSLVDSALSTQYF.